The rows below give T cell receptor beta chains drawn from one sample of a study of T cell repertoires in cytomegalovirus infection. Each CDR3 protein gets one entry after TCRdb re-called the reads with MiXCR. Of about 250,000 distinct CDR3 sequences in the sample, roughly an eighth are singletons; the top ten hold 1.6%. The sequenced sample was PBMCs. These receptor sequences come from a human donor in good health (CMV status not recorded). Some clones in this sample may be carry-over from other donors' samples. CDR3s include the opening cysteine and the closing phenylalanine or tryptophan. Fields, in order: D gene, CDR3 length, V gene, J gene, clone size, CDR3 protein, CDR3 DNA. A D gene is named only where the DNA matches it firmly. Some rows mark clone size as missing; the rest say once, few, many or name a class of expanded clone.

d_gene: NA; len: 14; v_gene: TRBV7-6; j_gene: TRBJ2-3; abundance: many; CDR3aa: CASSSLSAGDTQYF; CDR3nt: TGTGCCAGCAGCTCTTTGTCCGCGGGGGATACGCAGTATTTT
d_gene: NA; len: 12; v_gene: TRBV20-1; j_gene: TRBJ2-7; abundance: many; CDR3aa: CSARDPFAEQYF; CDR3nt: TGCAGTGCTAGAGATCCGTTTGCCGAGCAGTACTTC
d_gene: NA; len: 18; v_gene: TRBV29-1; j_gene: TRBJ2-5; abundance: few; CDR3aa: CSVEEKGDDHWYQETQYF; CDR3nt: TGCAGCGTTGAAGAGAAGGGTGATGACCATTGGTACCAAGAGACCCAGTACTTC
d_gene: NA; len: 16; v_gene: TRBV28; j_gene: TRBJ1-1; abundance: NA; CDR3aa: CASSPAVRFGLTEAFF; CDR3nt: TGTGCCAGCAGTCCAGCCGTGAGGTTTGGGCTCACTGAAGCTTTCTTT
d_gene: TRBD2; len: 15; v_gene: TRBV7-2; j_gene: TRBJ2-2; abundance: many; CDR3aa: CASSFNSGGTGELFF; CDR3nt: TGTGCCAGCAGCTTCAATAGCGGGGGTACCGGGGAGCTGTTTTTT
d_gene: NA; len: 13; v_gene: TRBV19; j_gene: TRBJ1-3; abundance: few; CDR3aa: CASTPSSGNTIYF; CDR3nt: TGTGCCAGTACTCCGAGCTCTGGAAACACCATATATTTT
d_gene: NA; len: 13; v_gene: TRBV28; j_gene: TRBJ2-5; abundance: few; CDR3aa: CASSLGLVETQYF; CDR3nt: TGTGCCAGCAGTCTAGGCCTGGTGGAGACCCAGTACTTC
d_gene: TRBD2; len: 15; v_gene: TRBV11-3; j_gene: TRBJ2-5; abundance: many; CDR3aa: CASSVSGEGQETQYF; CDR3nt: TGTGCCAGCAGCGTTAGCGGGGAGGGACAAGAGACCCAGTACTTC
d_gene: NA; len: 15; v_gene: TRBV6-1; j_gene: TRBJ2-7; abundance: many; CDR3aa: CASSEGAGSSYEQYF; CDR3nt: TGTGCCAGCAGTGAAGGGGCGGGGAGCTCCTACGAGCAGTACTTC
d_gene: TRBD1; len: 17; v_gene: TRBV5-1; j_gene: TRBJ1-1; abundance: few; CDR3aa: CASSLTGTGLMNTEAFF; CDR3nt: TGCGCCAGCAGCTTAACCGGGACAGGGCTCATGAACACTGAAGCTTTCTTT
d_gene: NA; len: 12; v_gene: TRBV7-2; j_gene: TRBJ2-5; abundance: many; CDR3aa: CASSVGGETQYF; CDR3nt: TGTGCCAGCAGTGTAGGGGGAGAGACCCAGTACTTC
d_gene: NA; len: 14; v_gene: TRBV2; j_gene: TRBJ2-2; abundance: few; CDR3aa: CASKSGSNTGELFF; CDR3nt: TGTGCCAGCAAAAGCGGATCGAACACCGGGGAGCTGTTTTTT
d_gene: NA; len: 17; v_gene: TRBV27; j_gene: TRBJ2-2; abundance: few; CDR3aa: CASSLPRVDGGTGELFF; CDR3nt: TGTGCCAGCAGTTTACCCCGGGTAGACGGGGGCACCGGGGAGCTGTTTTTT
d_gene: NA; len: 12; v_gene: TRBV7-2; j_gene: TRBJ1-1; abundance: medium-sized; CDR3aa: CASSPRGTEAFF; CDR3nt: TGTGCCAGCAGCCCCAGGGGTACTGAAGCTTTCTTT
d_gene: NA; len: 13; v_gene: TRBV30; j_gene: TRBJ1-1; abundance: few; CDR3aa: CAWSVQWATEAFF; CDR3nt: TGTGCCTGGAGTGTTCAGTGGGCGACTGAAGCTTTCTTT
d_gene: TRBD1; len: 16; v_gene: TRBV20-1; j_gene: TRBJ2-2; abundance: NA; CDR3aa: CSARASGQGNTGELFF; CDR3nt: TGCAGTGCTAGAGCTTCGGGACAGGGGAACACCGGGGAGCTGTTTTTT